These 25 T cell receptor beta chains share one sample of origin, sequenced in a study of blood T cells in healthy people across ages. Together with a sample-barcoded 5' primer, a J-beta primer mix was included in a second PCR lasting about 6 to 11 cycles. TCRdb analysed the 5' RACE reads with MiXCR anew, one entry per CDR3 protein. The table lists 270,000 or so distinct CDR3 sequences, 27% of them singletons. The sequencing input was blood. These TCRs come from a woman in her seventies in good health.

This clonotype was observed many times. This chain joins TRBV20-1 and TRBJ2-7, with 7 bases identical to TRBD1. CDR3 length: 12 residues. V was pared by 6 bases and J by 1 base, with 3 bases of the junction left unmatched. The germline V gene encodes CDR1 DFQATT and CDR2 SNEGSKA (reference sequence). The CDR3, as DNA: TGCAGTGCCGCAGGGGGTTCCTACGAGCAGTACTTC. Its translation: CSAAGGSYEQYF.

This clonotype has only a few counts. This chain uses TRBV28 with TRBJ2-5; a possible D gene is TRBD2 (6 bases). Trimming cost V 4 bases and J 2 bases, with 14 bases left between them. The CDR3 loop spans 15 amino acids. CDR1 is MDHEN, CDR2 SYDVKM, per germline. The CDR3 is CASSSGDWNQETQYF. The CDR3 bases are TGTGCCAGCAGTTCCGGGGACTGGAATCAAGAGACCCAGTACTTC.

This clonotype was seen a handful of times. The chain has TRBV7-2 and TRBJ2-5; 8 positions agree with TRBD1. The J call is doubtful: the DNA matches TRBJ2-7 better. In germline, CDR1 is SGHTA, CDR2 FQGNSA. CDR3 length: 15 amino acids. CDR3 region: CASSLGGTGAYEQYF. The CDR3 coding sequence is TGTGCCAGCAGCTTAGGGGGGACAGGTGCCTACGAGCAGTACTTC.

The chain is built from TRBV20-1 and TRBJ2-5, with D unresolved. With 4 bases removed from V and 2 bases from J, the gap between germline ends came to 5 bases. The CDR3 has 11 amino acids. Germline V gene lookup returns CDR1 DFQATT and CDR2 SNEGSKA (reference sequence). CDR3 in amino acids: CSANKQETQYF. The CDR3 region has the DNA TGCAGTGCTAACAAACAAGAGACCCAGTACTTC.

CDR3 bases: TGTGCCAGCAGACTCCCAGGGGGTGACTATGGCTACACCTTC. This gives the protein CASRLPGGDYGYTF. V usage is TRBV7-2 and J usage is TRBJ1-2; 7 bases match TRBD1. The CDR3 contains 14 residues. With 6 bases clipped from V and 3 bases from J, the junction kept 7 bases outside the gene matches. Germline CDR1 is SGHTA and CDR2 is FQGNSA. Full variable domain (missing parts from reference TRBV7-2 and TRBJ1-2): GAGVSQSPSNKVTEKGKDVELRCDPISGHTALYWYRQSLGQGLEFLIYFQGNSAPDKSGLPSDRFSAERTGGSVSTLTIQRTQQEDSAVYLCASRLPGGDYGYTFGSGTRLTVV.

The CDR3 region is CASSQEFGRETQYF. The CDR3 DNA follows: TGTGCCAGCAGCCAAGAGTTTGGGAGGGAGACCCAGTACTTC. The V gene is TRBV4-2, the J gene TRBJ2-5; the D gene is possibly TRBD2 (6 bases). In germline, CDR1 is LGHNA, CDR2 YNFKEQ. V shed 0 bases and J shed 5 bases, with 10 bases lying between them. The CDR3 covers 14 residues.

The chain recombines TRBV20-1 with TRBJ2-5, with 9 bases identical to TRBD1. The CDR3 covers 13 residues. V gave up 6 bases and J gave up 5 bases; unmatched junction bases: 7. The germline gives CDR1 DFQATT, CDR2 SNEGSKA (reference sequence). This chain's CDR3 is CSASTGGVETQYF. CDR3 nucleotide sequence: TGCAGTGCATCCACAGGGGGCGTTGAGACCCAGTACTTC.

The CDR3 DNA reads as TGTGCCAGCAGTTTACGCCTAAAAAACATTCAGTACTTC. Amino acid sequence: CASSLRLKNIQYF. The J gene is TRBJ2-4, the V gene TRBV28; no clear D gene. The length of the CDR3 is 13 residues. The germline CDR1 and CDR2 sequences are MDHEN and SYDVKM. Between the trimmed V and J ends, which lost 2 bases and 4 bases, there was a span of 6 bases.

The CDR3 DNA reads TGCGCCAGCAGCTTGGGGTTCGGCTACGAGCAGTACTTC. Translated, it gives CASSLGFGYEQYF. The chain uses TRBV5-1 and TRBJ2-7; D is unclear. In germline, CDR1 is SGHRS, CDR2 YFSETQ. V was clipped by 0 bases and J by 3 bases, with 7 bases between them. This CDR3 is 13 amino acids long. The full variable domain, completed using reference TRBV5-1 and TRBJ2-7, is KAGVTQTPRYLIKTRGQQVTLSCSPISGHRSVSWYQQTPGQGLQFLFEYFSETQRNKGNFPGRFSGRQFSNSRSEMNVSTLELGDSALYLCASSLGFGYEQYFGPGTRLTVT.

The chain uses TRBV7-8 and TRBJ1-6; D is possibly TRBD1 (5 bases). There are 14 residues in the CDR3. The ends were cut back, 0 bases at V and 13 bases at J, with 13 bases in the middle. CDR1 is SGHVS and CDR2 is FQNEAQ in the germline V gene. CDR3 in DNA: TGTGCCAGCAGCTTAGCGGCGGGGGTAGGGCCCCTCCACTTT. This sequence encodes CASSLAAGVGPLHF. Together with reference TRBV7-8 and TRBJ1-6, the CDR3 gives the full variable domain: GAGVSQSPRYKVAKRGQDVALRCDPISGHVSLFWYQQALGQGPEFLTYFQNEAQLDKSGLPSDRFFAERPEGSVSTLKIQRTQQEDSAVYLCASSLAAGVGPLHFGNGTRLTVT.

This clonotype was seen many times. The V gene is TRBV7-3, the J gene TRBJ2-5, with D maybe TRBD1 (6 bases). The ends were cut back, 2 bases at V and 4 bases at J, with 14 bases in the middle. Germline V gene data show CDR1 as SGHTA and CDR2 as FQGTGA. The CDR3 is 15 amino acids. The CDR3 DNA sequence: TGTGCCAGCAGCTTAGGCGGACAGAGCGGAGAGACCCAGTACTTC. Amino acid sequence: CASSLGGQSGETQYF.

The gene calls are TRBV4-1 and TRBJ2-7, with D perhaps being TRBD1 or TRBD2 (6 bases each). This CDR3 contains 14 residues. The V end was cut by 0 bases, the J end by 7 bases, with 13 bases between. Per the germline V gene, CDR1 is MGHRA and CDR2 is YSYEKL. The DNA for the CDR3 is TGCGCCAGCAGCCAAGAGTGGGGGGCGAGGGAGCAGTACTTC. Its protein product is CASSQEWGAREQYF.

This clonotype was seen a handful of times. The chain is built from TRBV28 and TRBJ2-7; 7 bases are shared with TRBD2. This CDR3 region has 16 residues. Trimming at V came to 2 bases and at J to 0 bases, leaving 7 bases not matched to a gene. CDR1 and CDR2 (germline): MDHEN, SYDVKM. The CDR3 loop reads CASSLGLAVTSYEQYF. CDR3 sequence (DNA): TGTGCCAGCAGTTTAGGGCTAGCGGTAACCTCCTACGAGCAGTACTTC.

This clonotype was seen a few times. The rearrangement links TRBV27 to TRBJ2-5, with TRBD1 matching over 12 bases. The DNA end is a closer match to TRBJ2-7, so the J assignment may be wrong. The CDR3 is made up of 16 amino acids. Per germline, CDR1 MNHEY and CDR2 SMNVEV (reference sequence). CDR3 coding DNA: TGTGCCAGCAGTGGGGGACAGGGGGCTTCTTGGTACGAGCAGTACTTC. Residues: CASSGGQGASWYEQYF.

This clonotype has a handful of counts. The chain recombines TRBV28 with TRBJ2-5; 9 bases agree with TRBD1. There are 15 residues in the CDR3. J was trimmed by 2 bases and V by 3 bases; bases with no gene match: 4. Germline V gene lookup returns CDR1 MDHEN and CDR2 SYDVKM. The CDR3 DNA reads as TGTGCCAGCAGTTTCGGGGGGACAGGGCAAGAGACCCAGTACTTC. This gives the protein CASSFGGTGQETQYF. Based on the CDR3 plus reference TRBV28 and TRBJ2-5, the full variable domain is DVKVTQSSRYLVKRTGEKVFLECVQDMDHENMFWYRQDPGLGLRLIYFSYDVKMKEKGDIPEGYSVSREKKERFSLILESASTNQTSMYLCASSFGGTGQETQYFGPGTRLLVL.

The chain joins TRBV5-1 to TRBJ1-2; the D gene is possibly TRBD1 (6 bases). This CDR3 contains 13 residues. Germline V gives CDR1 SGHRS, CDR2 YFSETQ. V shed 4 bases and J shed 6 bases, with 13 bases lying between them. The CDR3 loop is CASSKDRVDGYTF. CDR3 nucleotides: TGCGCCAGCAGCAAGGACAGAGTAGATGGCTACACCTTC.

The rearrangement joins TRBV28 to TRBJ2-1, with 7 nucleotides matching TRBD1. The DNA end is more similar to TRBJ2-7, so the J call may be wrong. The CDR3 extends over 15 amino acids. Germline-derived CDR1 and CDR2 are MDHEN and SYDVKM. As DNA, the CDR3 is TGTGCCAGCAGTTCCCTAAGGGGGCTGACCTACGAGCAGTACTTC. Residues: CASSSLRGLTYEQYF.

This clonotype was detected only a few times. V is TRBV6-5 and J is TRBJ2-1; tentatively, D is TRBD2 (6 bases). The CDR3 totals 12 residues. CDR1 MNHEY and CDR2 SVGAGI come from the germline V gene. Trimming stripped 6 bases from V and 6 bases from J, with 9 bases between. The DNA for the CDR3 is TGTGCCAGCAGCAGACTAGGCAATGAGCAGTTCTTC. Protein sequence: CASSRLGNEQFF.

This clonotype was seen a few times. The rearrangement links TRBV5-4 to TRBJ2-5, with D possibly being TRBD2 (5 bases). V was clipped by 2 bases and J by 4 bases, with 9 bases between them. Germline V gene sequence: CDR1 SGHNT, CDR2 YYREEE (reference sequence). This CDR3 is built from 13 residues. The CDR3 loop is CASSFRGIETQYF. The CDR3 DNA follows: TGTGCCAGCAGCTTCCGGGGAATAGAGACCCAGTACTTC.

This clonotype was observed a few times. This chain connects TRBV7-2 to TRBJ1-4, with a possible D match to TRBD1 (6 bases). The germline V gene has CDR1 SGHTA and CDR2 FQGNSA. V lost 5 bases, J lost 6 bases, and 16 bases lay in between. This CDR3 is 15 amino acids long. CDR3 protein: CASSPSWGADEKLFF. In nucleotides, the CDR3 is TGTGCCAGCAGCCCTAGCTGGGGGGCGGATGAAAAACTGTTTTTT.

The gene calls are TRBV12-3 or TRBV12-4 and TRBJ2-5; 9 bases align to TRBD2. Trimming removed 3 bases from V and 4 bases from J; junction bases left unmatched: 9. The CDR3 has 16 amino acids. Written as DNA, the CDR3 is TGTGCCAGCAGTTTTTTCGCGGGAGGGTTGAGAGAGACCCAGTACTTC. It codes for CASSFFAGGLRETQYF.

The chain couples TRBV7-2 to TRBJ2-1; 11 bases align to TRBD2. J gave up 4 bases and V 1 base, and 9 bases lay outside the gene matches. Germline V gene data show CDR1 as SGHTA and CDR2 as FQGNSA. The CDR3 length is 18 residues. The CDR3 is CASSLGTSGYRRYNEQFF. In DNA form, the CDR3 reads TGTGCCAGCAGCTTAGGGACTAGCGGGTATCGAAGGTACAATGAGCAGTTCTTC.

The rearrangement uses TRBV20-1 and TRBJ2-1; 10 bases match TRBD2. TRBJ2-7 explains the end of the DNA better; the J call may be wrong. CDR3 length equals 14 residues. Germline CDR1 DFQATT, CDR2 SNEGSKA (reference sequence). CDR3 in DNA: TGCAGTGCTGACCGGGCTAGCGGGGGTTACGAGCAGTACTTC. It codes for CSADRASGGYEQYF.

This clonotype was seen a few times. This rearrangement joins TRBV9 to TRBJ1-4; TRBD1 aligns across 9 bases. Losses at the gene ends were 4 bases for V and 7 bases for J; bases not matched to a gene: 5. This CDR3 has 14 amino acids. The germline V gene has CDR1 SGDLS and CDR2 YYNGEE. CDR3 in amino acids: CASSRTGESEKLFF. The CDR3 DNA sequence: TGTGCCAGCAGCCGGACAGGGGAGAGTGAAAAACTGTTTTTT.

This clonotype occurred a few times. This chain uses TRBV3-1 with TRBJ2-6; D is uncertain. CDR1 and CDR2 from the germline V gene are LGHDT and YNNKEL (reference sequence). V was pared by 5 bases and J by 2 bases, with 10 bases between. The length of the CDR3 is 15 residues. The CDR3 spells CASSAFQTGANVLTF. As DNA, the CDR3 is TGTGCCAGCAGCGCCTTCCAGACTGGGGCCAACGTCCTGACTTTC.